This T cell receptor beta chain was found in a study of beta chain features in type 1 diabetes. Study results and limitations: VDJ junctions in type 1 diabetes patients carried more deletions and fewer insertions. Patients' naive, central memory and Treg TCRB repertoires seemed closer to one another than those of healthy donors. TCRB CDR3 length was moderately but significantly reduced in all four CD4+ subsets of Type 1 diabetes patients.

Trimming removed 3 bases at V and 1 base at J, with 6 bases between. The CDR3 extends over 12 amino acids. Germline V CDR1 and CDR2: GTSNPN, SVGIG (reference sequence). This clone was observed a few times. What it binds is unknown. The same CDR3 also results from other DNA sequences found in this sample. Expressed TCRB transcripts were sequenced, since all the RNA that had been isolated was reverse transcribed. Only in-frame clones appear in the TCRdb table, and some are missing; sequencing was by immunoSEQ multiplex PCR. This table has hundreds of thousands of clones, about 14% appearing once. Material: naive CD4+ T cells from blood. The receptor was isolated from a man aged 18 to 30 with type 1 diabetes. The chain combines TRBV30 with TRBJ2-5, with unresolved D. The CDR3 reads CAWSGGQETQYF. DNA for the CDR3: TGTGCCTGGAGCGGCGGCCAAGAGACCCAGTACTTC.